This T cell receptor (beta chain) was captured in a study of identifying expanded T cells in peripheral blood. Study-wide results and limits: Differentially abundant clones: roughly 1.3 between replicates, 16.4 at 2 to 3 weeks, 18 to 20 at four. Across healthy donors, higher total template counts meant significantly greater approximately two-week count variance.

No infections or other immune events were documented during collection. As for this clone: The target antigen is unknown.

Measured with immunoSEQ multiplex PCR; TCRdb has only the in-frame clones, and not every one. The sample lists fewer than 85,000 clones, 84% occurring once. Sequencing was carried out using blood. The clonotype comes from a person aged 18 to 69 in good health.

Here the CDR3 DNA reads TGTGCCAGCAGCCACCCGAACACCGGGGAGCTGTTTTTT. Translation gives CASSHPNTGELFF. This rearrangement joins TRBV6-5 to TRBJ2-2; D uncertain. Germline V gene sequence: CDR1 MNHEY, CDR2 SVGAGI. Trimming pared 6 bases from V and 0 bases from J, leaving 5 bases between. The CDR3 covers 13 residues.